This T cell receptor (beta chain) was sequenced in a study of PD-1 blockade in classical Hodgkin lymphoma. Every patient experienced relapse after autologous stem cell transplantation, and brentuximab vedotin exposure varied. Profiling relied on immunoSEQ multiplex PCR, and the TCRdb table lists in-frame clones only, not all of them. Of 57,000 or so clones listed, about 91% are singletons. The CDR3 has 17 residues. V lost 1 base and J lost 2; bases outside the gene matches: 6. CDR1 is KGHSH and CDR2 is LQKENI in the germline V gene. Study-wide results and caveats: Exclusion was applied to patients who started nivolumab under 1 year after ASCT. With CD4+ cells, TCR diversity rose significantly by C4D1, but not with CD8+ cells. Baseline diversity in complete responders resembled that of newly diagnosed patients. Lower baseline TCR diversity was reported for newly diagnosed patients than for healthy donors.

Turning to this clone: What it binds is unknown.

The sample consisted of peripheral blood mononuclear cells (PBMCs), taken at baseline. This rearrangement joins TRBV18 to TRBJ2-3; 10 nucleotides agree with TRBD2. The clonotype comes from a human donor with classical Hodgkin lymphoma. This CDR3 reads CASSPLLAGVSTDTQYF. DNA of the CDR3: TGTGCCAGCTCACCACTCCTAGCGGGGGTTTCCACAGATACGCAGTATTTT.